This TCR beta chain was captured by sequencing in a study of cytomegalovirus exposure and HLA in healthy donors (TCRdb year 2017). Regarding the complete study: The 666 repertoires of the first cohort and the 110 or so validation repertoires were produced on the same platform, according to a later analysis. The aim of the study was to test whether cataloging public T cell receptors could identify signatures of past pathogen exposure. In addition to the first cohort of 666 subjects, a separate validation cohort of 100 to 150 different subjects was used. To predict cytomegalovirus infection status, the study brought together high-throughput TCR immunosequencing, statistical association of individual TCRs with disease status, and machine learning.

Comments on this clone: What antigen it recognizes has not been identified. Within one base of it there is no much larger clone, and no base qualities were kept.

Results the study describes overall, beyond this receptor: A few of the identified cytomegalovirus-associated TCR beta chains were confirmed in vitro to be specific for cytomegalovirus antigens. Across donors, most TCR sequences were observed very rarely, whereas some public TCRs were present in many individuals. In both the original and validation cohorts, the classifier was reported to diagnose cytomegalovirus status with high specificity and sensitivity. A later analysis found that TCRs clustered in the first cohort also tended to co-occur in the 120 validation repertoires, with more than 90% of cluster scores above 0. It was suggested by the authors that the approach could potentially be generalized to other disease states and immunological phenotypes. A later analysis had no HLA typing for the validation cohort, so co-occurrence there was scored across all 130 or so repertoires. The study listed 164 TCR beta chains as associated with cytomegalovirus.

The library was generated by the immunoSEQ multiplex PCR assay. Processing in the source paper ran as follows. A statistical classification framework was built to diagnose cytomegalovirus status from the catalog of TCR beta chain sequences. Imported from immuneACCESS, the table was reduced by TCRdb to in-frame sequences with V and J called. These copies leave out some clones; in studies compared against another copy, an unresolved V gene accounts for under half, and the cause of the remainder is not known. That table gives V, J and clone size, and the DNA gave D and trimming. This sample holds about 110,000 clones; 90% to 96% were observed only once. The ten largest clones add up to around 0.65% of the sample. Donors formed part of the validation cohort, which comprised 120 subjects and was distinct from the first cohort of under 850 subjects. Sequences MDHEN (CDR1) and SYDVKM (CDR2) are obtained from the germline V gene. The V and J ends are trimmed by 6 bases and 0 bases, leaving 18 bases between them. The CDR3 starts with the cysteine, ends with the phenylalanine, and has 16 residues. The sequence is cut down to CDR3 DNA, 48 bases in frame from base 1.

The sequence was obtained from a woman under 30 in good health and CMV-seronegative. Recombination linked TRBV28 to TRBJ2-7, with an unclear D gene assignment. Sequencing used PBMCs. CDR3 sequence: CASSSLVQPGSYEQYF. The bases are TGTGCCAGCAGCTCGTTGGTACAGCCCGGCTCCTACGAGCAGTACTTC.